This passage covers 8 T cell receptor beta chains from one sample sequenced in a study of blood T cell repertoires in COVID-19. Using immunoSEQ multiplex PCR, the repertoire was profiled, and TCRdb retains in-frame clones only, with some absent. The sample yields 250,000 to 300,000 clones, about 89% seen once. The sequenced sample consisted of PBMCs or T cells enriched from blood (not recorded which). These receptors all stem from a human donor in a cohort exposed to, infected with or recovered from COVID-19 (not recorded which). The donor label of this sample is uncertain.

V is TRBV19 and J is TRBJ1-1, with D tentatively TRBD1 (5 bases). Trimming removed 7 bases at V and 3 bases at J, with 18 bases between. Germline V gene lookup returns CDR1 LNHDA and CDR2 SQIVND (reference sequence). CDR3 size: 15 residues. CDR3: CASTGRASYDTEAFF. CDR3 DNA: TGTGCCAGTACAGGGAGGGCTAGCTACGACACTGAAGCTTTCTTT.

CDR3 nucleotide sequence: TGTGCCAGCTCACCTCTAGGGGCTGACTATGGCTACACCTTC. Protein sequence: CASSPLGADYGYTF. The genes are TRBV18 and TRBJ1-2; a possible D gene is TRBD1 (5 bases). The V and J ends lost 3 bases and 3 bases respectively, with 11 bases between them. Germline CDR1 reads KGHSH; CDR2 reads LQKENI. The CDR3 is made up of 14 amino acids.

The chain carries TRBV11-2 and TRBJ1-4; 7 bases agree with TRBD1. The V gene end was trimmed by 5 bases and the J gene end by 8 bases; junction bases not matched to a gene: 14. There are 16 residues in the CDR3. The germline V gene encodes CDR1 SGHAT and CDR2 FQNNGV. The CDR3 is CASSISPTGLKEKLFF. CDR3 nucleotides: TGTGCCAGCAGCATTTCACCGACAGGGCTTAAGGAAAAACTGTTTTTT.

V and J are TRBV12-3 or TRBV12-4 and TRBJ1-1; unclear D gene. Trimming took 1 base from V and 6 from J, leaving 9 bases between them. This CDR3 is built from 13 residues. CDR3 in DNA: TGTGCCAGCAGTTTAGGAGGTGGAGCTGAAGCTTTCTTT. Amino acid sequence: CASSLGGGAEAFF.

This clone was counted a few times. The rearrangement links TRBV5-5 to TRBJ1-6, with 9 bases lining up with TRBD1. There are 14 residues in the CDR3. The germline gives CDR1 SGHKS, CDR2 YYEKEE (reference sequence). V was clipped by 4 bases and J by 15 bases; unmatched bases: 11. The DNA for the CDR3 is TGTGCCAGCAGCCTCCGGGACAGGGAGTACCGCCTCCACTTT. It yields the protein CASSLRDREYRLHF.

CDR3: CASSPVRGNEQFF. DNA of the CDR3: TGTGCCAGTAGTCCGGTCAGGGGCAATGAGCAGTTCTTC. This chain connects TRBV19 to TRBJ2-1; maybe TRBD1 (6 bases). CDR1 and CDR2 from the germline V gene are LNHDA and SQIVND (reference sequence). Trimming cost V 5 bases and J 6 bases, with 11 bases left between them. The CDR3 loop spans 13 amino acids.

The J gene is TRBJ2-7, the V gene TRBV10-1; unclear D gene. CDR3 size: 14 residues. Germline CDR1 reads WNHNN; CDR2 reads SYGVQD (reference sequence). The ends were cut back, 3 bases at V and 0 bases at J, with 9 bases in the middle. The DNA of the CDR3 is TGCGCCAGCAGTGATCAGTCAAGCTCCTACGAGCAGTACTTC. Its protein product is CASSDQSSSYEQYF.

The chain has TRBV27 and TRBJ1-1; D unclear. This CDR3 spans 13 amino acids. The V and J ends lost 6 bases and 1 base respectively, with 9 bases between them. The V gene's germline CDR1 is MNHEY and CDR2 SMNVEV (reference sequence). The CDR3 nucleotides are TGTGCCAGCAGATGGCGGCAGAACACTGAAGCTTTCTTT. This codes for CASRWRQNTEAFF.